The 7 T cell receptor beta chains in this list originate from one sample, sequenced in a study of control samples from healthy donors and cancer patients. Assay used: immunoSEQ multiplex PCR; TCRdb lists only in-frame clones, some missing. The repertoire includes approximately 37,000 clones, 92% of them detected once, and less than 4.5% sits in the top ten. Sequences were obtained from blood. These receptors originate from a woman between 50 and 59 years old in good health.

This chain links TRBV5-1 with TRBJ2-5; D tentatively reads TRBD1 or TRBD2 (5 bases each). Germline CDR1 reads SGHRS; CDR2 reads YFSETQ. Trimming removed 0 bases from V and 5 bases from J, with 17 bases in between. This CDR3 region has 16 residues. The CDR3 DNA sequence: TGCGCCAGCAGCTTGGGCCAGGGTCGAGGGCTGGAGACCCAGTACTTC. Encoded protein: CASSLGQGRGLETQYF.

J is TRBJ1-2 and V is TRBV28; D remains ambiguous. CDR3 size: 14 residues. Germline values: CDR1 MDHEN, CDR2 SYDVKM. The V end was cut by 2 bases, the J end by 5 bases, with 12 bases between. The CDR3 DNA is TGTGCCAGCAGTTTAGGGCTGGCGCTTTATGGCTACACCTTC. It specifies CASSLGLALYGYTF.

This clone showed up just a few times. This chain links TRBV9 with TRBJ2-2, with TRBD2 as a possible D gene (6 bases). V was shortened by 1 base and J by 0 bases, with 10 bases between the two germline ends. The CDR3 has 16 residues. From germline, CDR1 is SGDLS and CDR2 YYNGEE. The DNA of the CDR3 is TGTGCCAGCAGCGTAAGGGAGGATACGAACACCGGGGAGCTGTTTTTT. It specifies CASSVREDTNTGELFF.

The CDR3 nucleotides read TGTGCCAGCAGCCTGGCGAGAACATCTGAAGCTTTCTTT. This translates into CASSLARTSEAFF. The rearrangement links TRBV7-3 to TRBJ1-1; D gene unclear. The CDR3 totals 13 residues. The germline CDR1 and CDR2 sequences are SGHTA and FQGTGA. V gave up 5 bases and J gave up 6 bases, with 13 bases separating them.

This chain uses TRBV7-9 with TRBJ2-7; 7 positions match TRBD1. This CDR3 contains 16 residues. The junction had 9 bases not matched to a gene; V was cut back by 4 bases and J by 0 bases. Germline V lookup: CDR1 SEHNR, CDR2 FQNEAQ (reference sequence). DNA of the CDR3: TGTGCCAGCAGCTCGACTGACCGGACAGGCTCCTACGAGCAGTACTTC. Amino acid sequence: CASSSTDRTGSYEQYF.

A single count supports this clone. V usage is TRBV27 and J usage is TRBJ1-3; no firm D call. The germline CDR1 and CDR2 sequences are MNHEY and SMNVEV (reference sequence). Trimming shortened V by 0 bases and J by 4 bases, and 4 bases separated the two germline ends. This CDR3 has 13 amino acids. The CDR3 coding sequence is TGTGCCAGCAGTTTATCGTGGGGAAACACCATATATTTT. It encodes CASSLSWGNTIYF.

This clone was counted a single time. The chain is built from TRBV6-2 or TRBV6-3 and TRBJ2-1; no clear D gene. The V end was cut by 2 bases, the J end by 9 bases, with 14 bases between. CDR3 length: 14 amino acids. Germline assignment: CDR1 MNHEY and CDR2 SVGEGT. The CDR3 here is CASSYADGFGEQFF. CDR3 in DNA: TGTGCCAGCAGTTACGCGGACGGTTTCGGTGAGCAGTTCTTC.